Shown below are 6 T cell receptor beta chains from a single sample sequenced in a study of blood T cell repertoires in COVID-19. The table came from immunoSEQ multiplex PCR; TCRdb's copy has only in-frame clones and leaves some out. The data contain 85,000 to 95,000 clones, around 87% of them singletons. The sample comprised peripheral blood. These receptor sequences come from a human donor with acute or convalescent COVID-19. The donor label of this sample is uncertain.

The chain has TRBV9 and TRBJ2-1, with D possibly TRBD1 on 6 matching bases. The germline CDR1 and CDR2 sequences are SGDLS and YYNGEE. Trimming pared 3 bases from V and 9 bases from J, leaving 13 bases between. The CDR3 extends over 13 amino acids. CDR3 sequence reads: CASSALQGREQFF. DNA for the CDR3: TGTGCCAGCAGCGCTCTACAGGGACGTGAGCAGTTCTTC.

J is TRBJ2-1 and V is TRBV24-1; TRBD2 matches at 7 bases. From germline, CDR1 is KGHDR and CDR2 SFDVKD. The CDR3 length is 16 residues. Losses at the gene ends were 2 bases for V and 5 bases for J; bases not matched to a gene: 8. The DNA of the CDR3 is TGTGCCACCAGTGATTCCCGGGGGACTACTAACAATGAGCAGTTCTTC. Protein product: CATSDSRGTTNNEQFF.

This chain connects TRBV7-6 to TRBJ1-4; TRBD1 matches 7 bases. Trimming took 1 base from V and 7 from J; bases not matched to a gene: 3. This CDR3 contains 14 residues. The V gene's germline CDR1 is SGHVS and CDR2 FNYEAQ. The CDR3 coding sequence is TGTGCCAGCAGCTTAGACAGGGGAGGTGAAAAACTGTTTTTT. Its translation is CASSLDRGGEKLFF.

As DNA, the CDR3 is TGTGCCAGCAGTTACTCGCGGGGGCCCCGGGATGAGCAGTTCTTC. It encodes CASSYSRGPRDEQFF. The V gene is TRBV6-2 or TRBV6-3, the J gene TRBJ2-1; TRBD2 is a possible D gene (7 bases). Trimming shortened V by 0 bases and J by 8 bases, and 14 bases separated the two germline ends. Germline values: CDR1 MNHEY, CDR2 SVGEGT. This CDR3 has 15 amino acids.

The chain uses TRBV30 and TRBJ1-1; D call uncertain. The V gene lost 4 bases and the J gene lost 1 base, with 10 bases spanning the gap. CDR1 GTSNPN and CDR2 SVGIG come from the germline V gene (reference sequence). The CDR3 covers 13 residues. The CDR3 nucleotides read TGTGCCTGGAACTTACAGCAGAACACTGAAGCTTTCTTT. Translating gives CAWNLQQNTEAFF.

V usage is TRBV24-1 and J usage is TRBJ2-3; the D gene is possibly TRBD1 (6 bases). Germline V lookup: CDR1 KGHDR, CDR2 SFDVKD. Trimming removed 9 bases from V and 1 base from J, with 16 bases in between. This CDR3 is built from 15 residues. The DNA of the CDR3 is TGTGCCACCGGGGGAAGACAGGAGGGCACAGATACGCAGTATTTT. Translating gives CATGGRQEGTDTQYF.